These T cell receptor beta chains were read from a single sample in a study of blood T cell repertoires in COVID-19. Using immunoSEQ multiplex PCR, the repertoire was profiled, and TCRdb retains in-frame clones only, with some absent. The sample yields a few hundred thousand clones, about 85% seen once. The sequencing sample was made of peripheral blood. All receptors come from a human donor with COVID-19, enrolled during active disease. The donor label of this sample is uncertain. The CDR3 runs from the conserved cysteine through the conserved F or W. The D gene is left open where the match is weak. Size is stated for part of the rows, as once, few or many counts, or as a class when the clone is expanded.

j_gene,v_gene,abundance,d_gene,CDR3aa,CDR3nt
TRBJ1-1,TRBV9,once,TRBD1,CASSDTRQGAVTEAFF,TGTGCCAGCAGCGACACAAGACAGGGGGCAGTCACTGAAGCTTTCTTT
TRBJ1-2,TRBV10-3,.,TRBD1,CAITDGQESGYTF,TGTGCCATCACTGACGGACAGGAGAGTGGCTACACCTTC
TRBJ2-3,TRBV24-1,few,.,CATSEGYSTDTQYF,TGTGCCACCAGTGAGGGCTACAGCACAGATACGCAGTATTTT
TRBJ2-2,TRBV7-9,few,TRBD2,CASSSPGGEAGELFF,TGTGCCAGCAGCTCCCCGGGAGGGGAAGCCGGGGAGCTGTTTTTT
TRBJ1-2,TRBV9,.,.,CASSPRGDYGYTF,TGTGCCAGCAGCCCCCGAGGTGACTATGGCTACACCTTC
TRBJ2-7,TRBV2,.,.,CASSRATPSSYEQYF,TGTGCCAGCAGCAGGGCCACCCCGAGCTCCTACGAGCAGTACTTC
TRBJ1-2,TRBV7-2,.,TRBD1,CASSSTTGGASYGYTF,TGTGCCAGCAGCTCAACGACAGGGGGCGCAAGCTATGGCTACACCTTC
TRBJ1-2,TRBV18,once,TRBD1,CASSADRASNYGYTF,TGTGCCAGCTCTGCCGACAGGGCCTCTAACTATGGCTACACCTTC
TRBJ1-5,TRBV27,once,.,CASSWGRYSNQPQHF,TGTGCCAGCAGTTGGGGGAGGTATAGCAATCAGCCCCAGCATTTT
TRBJ1-2,TRBV9,.,.,CASSVAGQGLGYGYTF,TGTGCCAGCAGCGTAGCGGGGCAGGGGTTGGGCTATGGCTACACCTTC
TRBJ1-6,TRBV9,once,.,CASSPRDLNNSPLHF,TGTGCCAGCAGCCCCCGGGACTTGAATAATTCACCCCTCCACTTT
TRBJ2-5,TRBV9,.,TRBD2,CASSAGTSGAPETQYF,TGTGCCAGCAGCGCCGGGACTAGCGGGGCCCCGGAGACCCAGTACTTC
TRBJ2-3,TRBV6-4,.,.,CASSEGEDTDTQYF,TGTGCCAGCAGTGAGGGAGAAGACACAGATACGCAGTATTTT
TRBJ1-1,TRBV28,.,.,CASKWTRGDTEAFF,TGTGCCAGCAAGTGGACACGGGGGGATACTGAAGCTTTCTTT
TRBJ2-5,TRBV28,.,.,CASSLSRTRETQYF,TGTGCCAGCAGTTTATCCCGGACTCGGGAGACCCAGTACTTC
TRBJ2-5,TRBV7-8,.,TRBD1,CASSLARTGEQETQYF,TGTGCCAGCAGCTTAGCGAGGACAGGGGAACAAGAGACCCAGTACTTC
TRBJ1-5,TRBV19,.,TRBD1,CASSITGERQPQHF,TGTGCCAGTAGTATCACAGGGGAGCGACAGCCCCAGCATTTT
TRBJ1-1,TRBV5-1,few,TRBD1,CASSSQGARTEAFF,TGCGCCAGCAGCTCCCAGGGGGCGAGGACTGAAGCTTTCTTT
TRBJ2-5,TRBV12-5,.,TRBD1,CASGSGPLQGLETQYF,TGTGCTAGTGGTTCGGGGCCCCTACAGGGGTTGGAGACCCAGTACTTC
TRBJ2-1,TRBV18,.,.,CASSLGLNNEQFF,TGTGCCAGCTCACTAGGACTAAACAATGAGCAGTTCTTC
TRBJ2-2,TRBV2,.,TRBD1,CASSIRTGPDGELFF,TGTGCCAGCAGTATCCGGACAGGGCCTGACGGGGAGCTGTTTTTT
TRBJ2-1,TRBV29-1,once,.,CSVEGLGSGWNEQFF,TGCAGCGTTGAAGGTCTGGGGAGCGGGTGGAATGAGCAGTTCTTC
TRBJ2-7,TRBV6-5,.,TRBD1,CASSYSGTGNPYEQYF,TGTGCCAGCAGTTACTCGGGGACAGGGAACCCCTACGAGCAGTACTTC
TRBJ1-2,TRBV4-3,.,TRBD1,CASSQDGTGYEGYGYTF,TGCGCCAGCAGCCAAGATGGGACAGGGTACGAAGGGTATGGCTACACCTTC
TRBJ1-1,TRBV1,.,.,CTSSQDPEERNTEAFF,TGCACCAGCAGCCAAGATCCAGAAGAACGGAACACTGAAGCTTTCTTT
TRBJ2-7,TRBV30,.,TRBD1,CAWTTGQGDDEQYF,TGTGCCTGGACTACGGGACAGGGGGACGACGAGCAGTACTTC
TRBJ2-3,TRBV5-4,.,TRBD1,CASSWDRSSTDTQYF,TGTGCCAGCAGCTGGGACAGATCTAGCACAGATACGCAGTATTTT
TRBJ1-2,TRBV6-5,.,.,CASSYSTGGGGGGYTF,TGTGCCAGCAGTTACTCGACCGGCGGGGGAGGCGGTGGCTACACCTTC
TRBJ1-2,TRBV7-2,.,.,CASSFGSGGADGYTF,TGTGCCAGCAGCTTTGGGTCGGGGGGGGCAGATGGCTACACCTTC
TRBJ2-7,TRBV10-3,.,TRBD2,CANRPAGRYEQYF,TGTGCCAACCGCCCAGCGGGAAGATACGAGCAGTACTTC
TRBJ1-5,TRBV30,.,.,CAWRGPGIGQPQHF,TGTGCCTGGAGGGGTCCAGGGATCGGTCAGCCCCAGCATTTT
TRBJ2-1,TRBV4-1,.,TRBD2,CASSQDLAGGYNEQFF,TGCGCCAGCAGCCAAGATTTGGCGGGAGGCTACAATGAGCAGTTCTTC
TRBJ1-3,TRBV30,.,TRBD1,CAWMTGGPGNTIYF,TGTGCCTGGATGACAGGGGGCCCTGGAAACACCATATATTTT
TRBJ1-5,TRBV20-1,.,.,CSASPGQASNQPQHF,TGCAGTGCTAGTCCGGGACAAGCTAGCAATCAGCCCCAGCATTTT
TRBJ2-3,TRBV5-5,.,.,CASSLRGTSTDTQYF,TGTGCCAGCAGCTTACGCGGGACTAGCACAGATACGCAGTATTTT
TRBJ1-1,TRBV19,.,.,CASSPARDRNTEAFF,TGTGCCAGTAGTCCCGCGAGAGACAGGAACACTGAAGCTTTCTTT
TRBJ1-4,TRBV9,.,TRBD1,CASSVGDSNEKLFF,TGTGCCAGCAGCGTAGGGGACAGTAATGAAAAACTGTTTTTT
TRBJ1-4,TRBV6-1,.,.,CASSEVGTQGVGKLFF,TGTGCCAGCAGTGAAGTAGGGACACAGGGAGTTGGAAAACTGTTTTTT
TRBJ2-2,TRBV5-1,.,TRBD2,CASSFASGSANTGELFF,TGCGCCAGCAGCTTTGCCAGCGGGAGCGCAAACACCGGGGAGCTGTTTTTT
TRBJ1-2,TRBV5-1,few,.,CASRTTAGTPYGYTF,TGCGCCAGCAGGACAACTGCCGGGACACCGTATGGCTACACCTTC
TRBJ1-5,TRBV11-2,once,TRBD1,CASSRDRGGQPQHF,TGTGCCAGCAGCCGGGACAGGGGCGGTCAGCCCCAGCATTTT
TRBJ2-1,TRBV30,.,.,CAWGERANEQFF,TGTGCCTGGGGGGAGCGGGCCAATGAGCAGTTCTTC
TRBJ2-1,TRBV7-3,.,.,CASSRSGSYNEQFF,TGTGCCAGCAGCCGTTCCGGCTCCTACAATGAGCAGTTCTTC
TRBJ2-3,TRBV5-1,.,TRBD2,CASSPGLAVLGGDTQYF,TGCGCCAGCAGCCCGGGACTAGCGGTCCTCGGGGGAGATACGCAGTATTTT
TRBJ1-1,TRBV7-9,.,TRBD1,CASTLGTGGNVLPEAFF,TGTGCCAGCACCTTAGGGACAGGGGGGAATGTACTTCCTGAAGCTTTCTTT
TRBJ2-7,TRBV7-2,once,TRBD1,CASSLLGQGVGEQYF,TGTGCCAGCAGCCTCCTGGGACAGGGAGTGGGCGAGCAGTACTTC
TRBJ2-7,TRBV9,.,.,CASSPGHRDYEQYF,TGTGCCAGCAGCCCGGGTCACAGGGACTACGAGCAGTACTTC
TRBJ2-7,TRBV28,.,TRBD1,CASSLFHSQGGRVQYF,TGTGCCAGCAGTTTATTCCACTCACAGGGGGGTAGAGTGCAGTACTTC
TRBJ2-1,TRBV28,.,TRBD2,CASSLGTSGLNEQFF,TGTGCCAGCAGTCTGGGGACTAGCGGCCTCAATGAGCAGTTCTTC
TRBJ2-7,TRBV29-1,.,.,CSVDGLGGYEQYF,TGCAGCGTGGACGGACTAGGGGGCTACGAGCAGTACTTC
TRBJ2-2,TRBV2,.,.,CASKGASGLFGELFF,TGTGCCTCCAAGGGGGCTAGCGGGTTGTTTGGGGAGCTGTTTTTT
TRBJ2-7,TRBV2,.,TRBD1,CASSDQGQPYEQYF,TGTGCCAGCAGTGACCAGGGACAGCCCTACGAGCAGTACTTC
TRBJ2-1,TRBV7-3,.,TRBD2,CASSLGGLADNEQFF,TGTGCCAGCAGCTTAGGGGGACTAGCGGACAATGAGCAGTTCTTC
TRBJ2-3,TRBV10-1,.,TRBD2,CASSDRTSRQFDTQYF,TGCGCCAGCAGTGACCGGACTAGCCGCCAGTTTGATACGCAGTATTTT
TRBJ2-1,TRBV24-1,.,.,CATSGTTGSGNYNEQFF,TGTGCCACCAGTGGCACAACGGGGAGCGGAAACTACAATGAGCAGTTCTTC
TRBJ1-1,TRBV3-1/TRBV3-2,.,.,CASRLGAEAFF,TGTGCCAGCAGGCTGGGGGCCGAAGCTTTCTTT
TRBJ2-1,TRBV27,.,TRBD1,CASSFVRDSSYNEQFF,TGTGCCAGCAGTTTTGTGAGGGACAGCTCCTACAATGAGCAGTTCTTC